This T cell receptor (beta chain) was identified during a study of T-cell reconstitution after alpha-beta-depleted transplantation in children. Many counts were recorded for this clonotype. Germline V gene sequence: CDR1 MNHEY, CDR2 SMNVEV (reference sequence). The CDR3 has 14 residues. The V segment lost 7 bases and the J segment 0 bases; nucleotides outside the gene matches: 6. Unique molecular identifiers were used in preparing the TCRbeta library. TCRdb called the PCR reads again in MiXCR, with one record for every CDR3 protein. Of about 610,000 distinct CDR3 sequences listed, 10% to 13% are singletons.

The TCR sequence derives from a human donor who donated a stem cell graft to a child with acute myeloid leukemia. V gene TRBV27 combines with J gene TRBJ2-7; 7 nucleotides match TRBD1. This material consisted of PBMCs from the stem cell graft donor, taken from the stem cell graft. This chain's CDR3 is CASMTGQDSYEQYF. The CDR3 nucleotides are TGTGCCAGCATGACCGGACAGGACTCCTACGAGCAGTACTTC.